The rows below give T cell receptor beta chains drawn from one sample of a study of blood T cells in healthy people across ages. TCRdb reprocessed the 5' RACE reads with MiXCR, giving one entry per CDR3 protein. The sample holds about 500,000 distinct CDR3 sequences, around 24% seen once. This sample also appeared in a second study, on T cells of mothers and their children.

The sequencing input was blood. Source of these receptors: a boy under 18 in good health. Both conserved end residues are part of each CDR3. A D gene is named only where the DNA matches it firmly. Clone sizes are given selectively: once, few, many, or a class where the clone is expanded.

D | J | size | V | CDR3 | DNA
- | TRBJ2-4 | few | TRBV4-1 | CASSPRLIAKNIQYF | TGCGCCAGCAGCCCGCGACTAATAGCCAAAAACATTCAGTACTTC
- | TRBJ1-1 | - | TRBV19 | CASSMGTKNTEAFF | TGTGCCAGTAGTATGGGCACCAAGAACACTGAAGCTTTCTTT
TRBD1 | TRBJ1-2 | few | TRBV7-8 | CASSPTGNTNYGYTF | TGTGCCAGCAGCCCGACAGGGAATACTAACTATGGCTACACCTTC
- | TRBJ1-5 | - | TRBV7-9 | CASSSTSITSRGNQPQHF | TGTGCCAGCAGCTCGACCTCTATCACTTCCCGGGGCAATCAGCCCCAGCATTTT
- | TRBJ2-5 | - | TRBV15 | CATSLRADLGEQYF | TGTGCCACCTCCTTACGGGCCGATCTTGGAGAGCAGTACTTC
- | TRBJ2-7 | few | TRBV5-1 | CASSPFPVSYEQYF | TGCGCCAGCAGCCCCTTCCCGGTCTCCTACGAGCAGTACTTC
- | TRBJ1-2 | - | TRBV2 | CATWTLDYGYTF | TGTGCCACCTGGACCCTGGACTATGGCTACACCTTC
- | TRBJ2-5 | few | TRBV12-3/TRBV12-4 | CASSPLPGQETQYF | TGTGCCAGCAGTCCCCTCCCAGGGCAAGAGACCCAGTACTTC
TRBD1 | TRBJ2-3 | few | TRBV20-1 | CSAPQGVKTDTQYF | TGCAGTGCTCCTCAGGGGGTTAAAACAGATACGCAGTATTTT
- | TRBJ2-5 | few | TRBV29-1 | CSAELGSGQETQYF | TGCAGCGCGGAATTAGGGTCGGGCCAAGAGACCCAGTACTTC
- | TRBJ1-2 | - | TRBV29-1 | CSVDRQANYGYTF | TGCAGCGTTGATCGTCAGGCAAACTATGGCTACACCTTC
- | TRBJ1-1 | - | TRBV2 | CASTLRDTGWSNTEAFF | TGTGCCAGCACCCTCCGGGACACAGGGTGGTCGAACACTGAAGCTTTCTTT
- | TRBJ2-3 | few | TRBV27 | CASSTTHLGTDTQYF | TGTGCCAGCAGTACGACCCACCTTGGCACAGATACGCAGTATTTT
- | TRBJ1-2 | few | TRBV6-6 | CASSLRPEGNYGYTF | TGTGCCAGCAGTTTAAGACCGGAGGGGAACTATGGCTACACCTTC
TRBD2 | TRBJ2-1 | few | TRBV5-1 | CASSLGSRESEQFF | TGCGCCAGCAGCTTGGGATCGCGGGAGAGTGAGCAGTTCTTC
- | TRBJ1-2 | many | TRBV29-1 | CSVEEGVNYGYTF | TGCAGCGTTGAAGAAGGGGTTAACTATGGCTACACCTTC
- | TRBJ1-5 | - | TRBV28 | CASSSRFSNQPQHF | TGTGCCAGCAGCTCGCGTTTCAGCAATCAGCCCCAGCATTTT
- | TRBJ2-5 | few | TRBV5-1 | CASSFKEETQYF | TGCGCCAGCAGCTTCAAGGAAGAGACCCAGTACTTC
- | TRBJ2-1 | - | TRBV9 | CASSPVSSYNEQFF | TGTGCCAGCAGCCCCGTCTCCTCCTACAATGAGCAGTTCTTC
- | TRBJ2-7 | many | TRBV7-9 | CASSPGTYYEQYF | TGTGCCAGCAGCCCCGGGACGTATTACGAGCAGTACTTC
- | TRBJ1-1 | - | TRBV7-2 | CASSLPGFTPEENTEAFF | TGCGCCAGCAGCTTACCGGGATTCACTCCCGAGGAGAACACTGAAGCTTTCTTT
TRBD2 | TRBJ2-3 | - | TRBV9 | CASSDRAVAGVRTDTQYF | TGTGCCAGCAGCGACCGGGCGGTAGCGGGGGTACGCACAGATACGCAGTATTTT
- | TRBJ2-4 | few | TRBV20-1 | CSARDVLAKNIQYF | TGCAGTGCTAGAGACGTCCTAGCCAAAAACATTCAGTACTTC
- | TRBJ1-2 | - | TRBV28 | CASSLRSADYYGYTF | TGTGCCAGCAGTTTAAGGTCGGCGGATTACTATGGCTACACCTTC
- | TRBJ1-2 | few | TRBV12-3/TRBV12-4 | CASSFSSPVGGYTF | TGTGCCAGCAGTTTCTCCAGTCCCGTGGGGGGCTACACCTTC
TRBD1 | TRBJ1-4 | - | TRBV19 | CASAQGGANEKLFF | TGTGCCAGTGCTCAAGGGGGCGCAAATGAAAAACTGTTTTTT
TRBD2 | TRBJ2-7 | - | TRBV7-8 | CASSRQGLAGPRHYEQYF | TGTGCCAGCAGTAGACAGGGACTAGCGGGACCTCGCCACTACGAGCAGTACTTC
TRBD1 | TRBJ1-1 | - | TRBV12-5 | CASGMGQDGEAFF | TGTGCTAGTGGTATGGGACAGGACGGTGAAGCTTTCTTT
- | TRBJ1-1 | - | TRBV28 | CANSPMGIGKTGAFF | TGTGCCAACAGTCCTATGGGGATTGGGAAAACTGGAGCTTTCTTT
TRBD2 | TRBJ2-7 | - | TRBV7-2 | CASSLPSGSSEQYF | TGTGCCAGCAGCTTACCTAGCGGGAGTAGCGAGCAGTACTTC
TRBD2 | TRBJ2-2 | few | TRBV4-2 | CASSQPGLAGVSGELFF | TGTGCCAGCAGCCAACCGGGACTAGCGGGAGTCTCGGGGGAGCTGTTTTTT
TRBD1 | TRBJ1-2 | - | TRBV20-1 | CSAREAPAQGKNYGYTF | TGCAGTGCTAGAGAGGCCCCCGCACAGGGGAAGAACTATGGCTACACCTTC
TRBD2 | TRBJ2-1 | - | TRBV3-1 | CASSPRPGTRPYNEQFF | TGTGCCAGCAGCCCTAGACCCGGGACTAGACCCTACAATGAGCAGTTCTTC
- | TRBJ2-3 | - | TRBV7-9 | CASSQGTLSTDTQYF | TGTGCCAGCAGCCAAGGGACCTTGAGCACAGATACGCAGTATTTT
- | TRBJ2-5 | many | TRBV2 | CASSEALGQYQETQYF | TGTGCCAGCAGTGAAGCGTTGGGGCAGTACCAAGAGACCCAGTACTTC
- | TRBJ2-7 | - | TRBV27 | CATGGPYEQYF | TGTGCCACCGGCGGTCCCTACGAGCAGTACTTC
- | TRBJ2-5 | - | TRBV11-2 | CASSSSRDPETQYF | TGTGCCAGCAGCTCTAGCCGGGACCCAGAGACCCAGTACTTC
- | TRBJ2-5 | - | TRBV28 | CASSVGGQQETQYF | TGTGCCAGCAGTGTCGGGGGACAGCAAGAGACCCAGTACTTC
TRBD1 | TRBJ1-1 | few | TRBV28 | CASTRTGRTEAFF | TGTGCCAGCACCAGGACAGGGAGAACTGAAGCTTTCTTT
TRBD1 | TRBJ2-7 | - | TRBV20-1 | CSARDRTGVSYEQYF | TGCAGTGCTAGAGACCGGACAGGGGTGTCCTACGAGCAGTACTTC
- | TRBJ2-5 | few | TRBV29-1 | CSVDVHEVVQETQYF | TGCAGCGTTGATGTTCACGAGGTGGTCCAAGAGACCCAGTACTTC
- | TRBJ2-3 | - | TRBV7-9 | CASSLDRGQADSDTQYF | TGTGCCAGCAGCTTAGATCGGGGGCAAGCGGATTCAGATACGCAGTATTTT
TRBD2 | TRBJ2-7 | - | TRBV7-2 | CASSFSGGEQYF | TGTGCCAGCAGCTTTAGCGGGGGCGAGCAGTACTTC
- | TRBJ2-1 | many | TRBV29-1 | CSVAFGGDYNEQFF | TGCAGCGTGGCTTTTGGCGGGGATTACAATGAGCAGTTCTTC
- | TRBJ2-2 | once | TRBV5-1 | CASTFREIGYGELFF | TGCGCCAGCACCTTCAGGGAAATTGGATACGGGGAGCTGTTTTTT
- | TRBJ2-7 | - | TRBV5-1 | CASSFQQEYEQYF | TGCGCCAGCAGCTTTCAACAGGAGTACGAGCAGTACTTC
TRBD1 | TRBJ2-7 | - | TRBV13 | CASSSSGTGGVEQYF | TGTGCCAGCAGCTCCTCCGGGACAGGGGGGGTCGAGCAGTACTTC
- | TRBJ1-4 | few | TRBV4-3 | CASSLGHNNEKLFF | TGCGCCAGCAGCCTAGGACACAATAATGAAAAACTGTTTTTT
- | TRBJ2-3 | - | TRBV18 | CASSPGVSTDTQYF | TGTGCCAGCTCACCAGGGGTCAGCACAGATACGCAGTATTTT